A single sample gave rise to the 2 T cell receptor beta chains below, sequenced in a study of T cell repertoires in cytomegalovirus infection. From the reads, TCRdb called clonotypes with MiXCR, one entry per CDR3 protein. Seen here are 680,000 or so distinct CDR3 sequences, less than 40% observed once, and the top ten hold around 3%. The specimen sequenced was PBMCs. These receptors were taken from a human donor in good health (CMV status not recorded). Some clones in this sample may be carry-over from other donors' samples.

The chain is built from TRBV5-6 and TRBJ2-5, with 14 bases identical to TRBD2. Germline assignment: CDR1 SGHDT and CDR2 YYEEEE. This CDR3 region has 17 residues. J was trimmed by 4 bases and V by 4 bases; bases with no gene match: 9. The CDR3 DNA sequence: TGTGCCAGCAGCCAAGGACTAGCGGGAGGTAGGGGAGAGACCCAGTACTTC. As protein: CASSQGLAGGRGETQYF.

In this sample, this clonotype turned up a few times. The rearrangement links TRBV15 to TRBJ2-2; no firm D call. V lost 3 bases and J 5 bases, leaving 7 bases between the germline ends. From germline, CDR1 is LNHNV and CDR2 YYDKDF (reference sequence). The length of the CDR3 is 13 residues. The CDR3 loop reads CATSRVDTGELFF. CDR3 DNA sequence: TGTGCCACCAGCAGGGTTGATACCGGGGAGCTGTTTTTT.